This record concerns one TCR beta chain sequence. Its antigen is undetermined. The data originate from a study of metastatic and nonmetastatic thyroid tumors. Across the whole study: Peripheral blood and tumor or nodule samples from malignant and benign thyroid patients were compared.

Original methodology: A classifier for distant metastasis in papillary thyroid cancer was constructed using CDR3 differences observed across clinicopathological groups. With MiXCR, TCRdb called clones anew from the PCR reads. In this record, the V and J calls reflect TCRdb's handling and not the investigators' own analysis. In the table there are around 12,000 clones, 35% to 45% of which are singletons. Thyroid surgery had not been preceded by any treatment in any patient. General study findings and limits: Significantly higher TCR beta diversity was reportedly seen in malignant thyroid tumors than benign nodules, in blood and tumor.

This CDR3 comprises 14 residues. Germline CDR1 is KGHDR and CDR2 is SFDVKD. The V gene lost 7 bases and the J gene lost 7 bases, with 19 bases spanning the gap. The sample consisted of tumor tissue. The chain joins TRBV24-1 to TRBJ2-7; tentatively, D is TRBD2 (6 bases). The receptor was derived from a female donor with papillary thyroid cancer or a benign thyroid nodule (not recorded which). Some clones in this sample may be carry-over from other donors' samples. CDR3 nucleotide sequence: TGTGCCACCAGCCCCGCTGGGGCAGGGAGGGAGCAGTACTTC. It codes for CATSPAGAGREQYF.